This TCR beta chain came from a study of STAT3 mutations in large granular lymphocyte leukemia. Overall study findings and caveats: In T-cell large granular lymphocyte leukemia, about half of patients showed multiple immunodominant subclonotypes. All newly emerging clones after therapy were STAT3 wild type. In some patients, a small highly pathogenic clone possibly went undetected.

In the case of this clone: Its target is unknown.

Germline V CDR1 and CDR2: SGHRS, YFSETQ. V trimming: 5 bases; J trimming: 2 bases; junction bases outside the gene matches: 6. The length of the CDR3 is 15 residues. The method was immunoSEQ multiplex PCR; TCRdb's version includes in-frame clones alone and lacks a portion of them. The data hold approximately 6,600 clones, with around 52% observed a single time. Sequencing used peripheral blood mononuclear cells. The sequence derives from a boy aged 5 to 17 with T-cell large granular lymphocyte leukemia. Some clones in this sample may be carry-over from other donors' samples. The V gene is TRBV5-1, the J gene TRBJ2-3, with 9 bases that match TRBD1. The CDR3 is CASSQDRGTTDTQYF. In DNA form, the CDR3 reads TGCGCCAGCAGTCAGGACAGGGGAACCACAGATACGCAGTATTTT.